The T cell receptor (beta chain) under discussion was sequenced for a study of identical twins. Findings and limits, study-wide: A lower insertion count was a feature of abundant cord blood beta clonotypes, with no such feature in memory repertoires.

The donor group consisted entirely of healthy Caucasians. TCRdb processed the 5' RACE reads anew with MiXCR; each CDR3 protein has one entry. This table has 550,000 to 800,000 distinct CDR3 sequences, roughly 6.6% appearing once. This clonotype was seen only a few times. The target antigen is unknown. These data were also reused for a study on yellow fever vaccine responses in identical twins.

This receptor was taken from a woman younger than 30 in good health. Sequenced input: PBMCs.

CDR3 amino acids: CASAGTGREKLFF. DNA of the CDR3: TGTGCCAGCGCCGGGACAGGGCGAGAAAAACTGTTTTTT. V is TRBV12-3 or TRBV12-4 and J is TRBJ1-4; 9 bases match TRBD1. V dropped 8 bases and J dropped 8; count of bases not matched to a gene: 6. The CDR3 totals 13 residues.